This note documents a single T cell receptor (beta chain) sequence. This clonotype was seen many times. What this receptor recognizes is not known. No much larger clone is present one base from it, and per-base qualities are unavailable. The source of the sample is a study of naive and memory T cell subsets listed by TCRdb under 2017. Background on the whole study: The study applied an open-source, UMI-based TCR alpha and beta sequencing pipeline to sorted naive and memory peripheral blood T cell subsets. Complete agreement was observed between the functional CMV T cell responses and the IgG serology results. RNA was DNase-treated and reverse transcribed with TCR constant-region primers, mostly using SuperScript III. The investigation overall reported the following: A power law was followed by TCR abundance, with an exponent that differed between naive and memory subsets but was consistent across the three individuals. The repertoire findings for the naive and memory subsets could not be validated against a ground truth because none was available. RNA-based TCR counts may be influenced by expression changes linked to T cell activation and differentiation. After error correction, over 95% of naive TCR sequences appeared only once, giving much steeper abundance distributions than memory subsets. Clonotypes were defined as single alpha or beta chain sequences, not paired alpha/beta receptors. In both CD4 and CD8 cells, a rise in Gini index and a fall in Shannon and inverse Simpson diversity were observed from naive through CM, EM and EMRA.

CDR1 and CDR2 are drawn from the germline V gene (reference sequence): GTSNPN, SVGIG. The CDR3 has 12 amino acids, counting the end cysteine and phenylalanine. Only the CDR3 part of the read is kept: 36 bases, read in frame from the first base. The germline ends are 9 bases apart after V is trimmed by 3 bases and J by 3 bases. From the second PCR step on, the TCR alpha and beta chain libraries were amplified in separate reactions. The CMV status of each donor was determined by measuring IFNgamma production from CD4+ T cells after fresh PBMCs had been stimulated overnight with CMV viral lysate. CD4 T cells were positively selected using Miltenyi beads, after which CD8 T cells were positively selected from the CD4-negative fraction. After staining for CD3, CD4, CD8, CD45RA, CD27 and a live/dead dye, cells were sorted on a BD Aria II into four subsets based on CD45RA and CD27. For sorting, CD45RA-CD27- cells were defined as effector memory cells, while CD45RA+CD27- cells were defined as EMRA cells. Blood was obtained from three healthy volunteers, and the blood from each volunteer was fractionated into CD4 and CD8 T cells and subsequently into four differentiation subsets. Approximately 130 ml of peripheral blood was drawn per donor, and PBMC were isolated by Ficoll-Paque PLUS density-gradient centrifugation. Sorted cells were lysed in RLT buffer, and RNA was extracted with a Qiagen RNeasy kit and stored at -80°C.

Libraries were constructed by UMI-ligation and nested PCR. To cover both TRBC1 and TRBC2, the beta constant-region primer consisted of an equimolar mix of two oligonucleotides. A single-stranded oligonucleotide containing the SP2 primer and a 12-nucleotide UMI was joined to the 3' end of the cDNA by T4 RNA ligase 1. Four rounds of PCR, combining the SP2 primer with nested alpha and beta constant-region primers, were used to amplify the ligated cDNA. The ligation reaction was kept at 16 degrees C for roughly 18-25 hours. PCR2 was usually performed as a SYBR Green qPCR and halted at a preset threshold so that over-amplification would not occur. Every purification after the first one was done using Agencourt AMPure XP magnetic beads. Libraries were quantified by Qubit and checked on a TapeStation, with a main peak expected near 650 bp. The pooled libraries were sequenced on an Illumina MiSeq using v2 2x251 paired-end kits, which usually yielded about 0.95-2.1 million reads per sample. Each sample library was pooled at 4 to 5 nM, and about 5-7.5% PhiX was included to improve cluster recognition. Per the authors' processing: FASTQ reads processed by Demultiplexor were assigned V and J genes by Decombinator through tag matching that tolerated a single base-pair mismatch. Collapsinator used UMIs to correct both sequencing errors and frequency errors arising from PCR heterogeneity. CDR3Translator translated TCRs and extracted CDR3s from the conserved cysteine to the FGXG phenylalanine, flagging non-productive sequences. Gini, Shannon entropy and inverse Simpson indices were calculated on repertoires that had been subsampled to equal numbers of UMI-defined TCRs. Power-law fits to clonotype abundance distributions were performed by maximum likelihood within the linear range. When run on a single naive CD8 sample, MIGEC and the pipeline yielded similar UMI counts, similar unique TCR numbers and similar clonal distributions. The repertoires were searched for 6,000 to 9,500 CMV-associated CDR3 sequences that had been compiled from VDJdb and a published dataset. Using fastp at Q25 and MiXCR, TCRdb reprocessed the public reads and kept productive beta chains. Each entry is one CDR3 protein sequence, shown with its most common DNA and genes. The V and J calls reflect TCRdb's pipeline rather than the authors' work. For this sample there are about 5,400 distinct CDR3 sequences; 7% appear just once. The top ten hold more than 40% of the sample.

The sequence came from a human donor in good health. Sequencing was done on a sample of effector memory CD8+ T cells from blood. The cell subset or site label of this sample denotes: effector memory, CD45RA- CD27-. The V and J genes are TRBV30 and TRBJ2-7; no D gene call is confident. The DNA reads as follows: TGTGCCTGGAGCGGCAACGGCTACGAGCAGTACTTC. This sequence encodes CAWSGNGYEQYF.